Listed below are T cell receptor beta chains from one sample, sequenced in a study of blood T cell repertoires in COVID-19. Libraries were prepared by immunoSEQ multiplex PCR; TCRdb keeps only in-frame clonotypes and omits some of them. The table has over 45,000 clones, roughly 80% seen once. The sample was peripheral blood. Receptors were obtained from a human donor in a cohort sampled during active or convalescent COVID-19. Each CDR3 is given with its conserved first and last residue. The D gene is left open where the match is weak. Size values are once, few and many counts, or a class for expanded clones, and some rows have none.

j_call | clone_size | d_call | v_call | cdr3_aa | cdr3_nt
TRBJ2-1 | NA | NA | TRBV2 | CASSEWPSYNEQFF | TGTGCCAGCAGTGAATGGCCATCCTACAATGAGCAGTTCTTC
TRBJ1-5 | NA | TRBD1 | TRBV7-2 | CASSLAGTGGDQPQHF | TGTGCCAGCAGCTTAGCCGGGACAGGGGGCGATCAGCCCCAGCATTTT
TRBJ2-3 | few | TRBD2 | TRBV27 | CASSFFPFSGGDTDTQYF | TGTGCCAGCAGTTTCTTTCCCTTTTCGGGGGGGGACACAGATACGCAGTATTTT
TRBJ2-2 | once | TRBD2 | TRBV6-5 | CASERGGTGELFF | TGTGCCAGCGAGCGGGGGGGTACCGGGGAGCTGTTTTTT
TRBJ2-7 | NA | NA | TRBV4-1 | CASSQESAGGREQYF | TGCGCCAGCAGCCAAGAGTCGGCCGGGGGGCGCGAGCAGTACTTC
TRBJ1-2 | NA | NA | TRBV7-2 | CASSLQGSGYTF | TGTGCCAGCAGCCTACAGGGCTCCGGCTACACCTTC
TRBJ1-2 | NA | NA | TRBV3-1/TRBV3-2 | CASSHPGGYGYTF | TGTGCCAGCAGCCACCCCGGAGGGTATGGCTACACCTTC
TRBJ2-7 | NA | TRBD1 | TRBV2 | CASSVDRGRYEQYF | TGTGCCAGCAGTGTGGACAGGGGACGCTACGAGCAGTACTTC
TRBJ2-5 | NA | TRBD2 | TRBV5-4 | CASSWGLAGLQETQYF | TGTGCCAGCAGCTGGGGACTAGCGGGGCTACAAGAGACCCAGTACTTC
TRBJ2-3 | NA | TRBD2 | TRBV7-6 | CASSAASGGEGGTQYF | TGTGCCAGCAGTGCCGCTAGCGGGGGTGAGGGCGGTACGCAGTATTTT
TRBJ2-5 | NA | TRBD1 | TRBV29-1 | CSVAGQGKGTQYF | TGCAGCGTTGCGGGACAGGGGAAGGGGACCCAGTACTTC
TRBJ1-2 | NA | TRBD1 | TRBV4-1 | CASSQGRGLGGYTF | TGCGCCAGCAGCCAAGGCAGGGGGCTAGGTGGCTACACCTTC
TRBJ1-1 | once | NA | TRBV19 | CASSRVGQTFTEAFF | TGTGCCAGTAGTAGGGTTGGACAGACTTTCACTGAAGCTTTCTTT
TRBJ2-7 | NA | TRBD1 | TRBV2 | CASSEAPAGWPGQGAYFPYEQYF | TGTGCCAGCAGTGAAGCGCCCGCAGGGTGGCCCGGACAGGGTGCATACTTTCCCTACGAGCAGTACTTC
TRBJ2-3 | NA | TRBD2 | TRBV19 | CATYSGGPESDTQYF | TGTGCCACTTATAGCGGGGGGCCCGAGTCAGATACGCAGTATTTT
TRBJ2-1 | NA | TRBD2 | TRBV18 | CASSLRLAGGRDEQFF | TGTGCCAGCTCACTTCGACTAGCGGGGGGCCGGGATGAGCAGTTCTTC
TRBJ1-1 | NA | TRBD1 | TRBV13 | CASSLRTGAMNTEAFF | TGTGCCAGCAGCCTGAGGACAGGAGCCATGAACACTGAAGCTTTCTTT
TRBJ1-4 | NA | TRBD1 | TRBV9 | CATGDSPTNEKLFF | TGTGCCACCGGGGACAGCCCGACTAATGAAAAACTGTTTTTT
TRBJ2-7 | NA | TRBD1 | TRBV7-2 | CASSLGTDLHEQYF | TGTGCCAGCAGCTTGGGGACAGACCTCCACGAGCAGTACTTC
TRBJ2-3 | few | TRBD2 | TRBV5-8 | CASSYGSGALDTQYF | TGTGCCAGCAGCTACGGGAGCGGGGCATTAGATACGCAGTATTTT
TRBJ1-1 | NA | NA | TRBV27 | CASSWYRNTEAFF | TGTGCCAGCAGCTGGTACAGGAACACTGAAGCTTTCTTT
TRBJ2-1 | once | TRBD2 | TRBV2 | CASSVESGGAGEQFF | TGTGCCAGCAGTGTAGAGAGCGGGGGGGCAGGTGAGCAGTTCTTC
TRBJ2-5 | once | NA | TRBV27 | CASAPWSRGETQYF | TGTGCCAGCGCCCCCTGGAGCCGAGGAGAGACCCAGTACTTC
TRBJ2-2 | NA | NA | TRBV6-2/TRBV6-3 | CASSTTVNTGELFF | TGTGCCAGCAGTACAACAGTGAACACCGGGGAGCTGTTTTTT
TRBJ1-2 | once | NA | TRBV7-2 | CASSFGQYGYTF | TGTGCCAGCAGCTTTGGACAGTATGGCTACACCTTC
TRBJ2-3 | NA | NA | TRBV5-1 | CASSLAAATDTQYF | TGCGCCAGCAGCTTGGCAGCGGCCACAGATACGCAGTATTTT
TRBJ1-4 | NA | NA | TRBV25-1 | CASSEFQEKLFF | TGTGCCAGCAGTGAATTTCAGGAAAAACTGTTTTTT
TRBJ2-7 | NA | TRBD1 | TRBV6-2/TRBV6-3 | CASSYMDRRSEQYF | TGTGCCAGCAGTTATATGGACAGGAGGTCCGAGCAGTACTTC
TRBJ1-5 | NA | TRBD1 | TRBV19 | CASSIWTGVGQPQHF | TGTGCCAGTAGTATATGGACAGGGGTCGGTCAGCCCCAGCATTTT
TRBJ1-2 | NA | TRBD1 | TRBV12-5 | CASGFLDRAGYGYTF | TGTGCTAGTGGTTTTCTCGACAGGGCGGGCTATGGCTACACCTTC
TRBJ1-2 | NA | TRBD1 | TRBV5-1 | CASSESGQVALNYGYTF | TGCGCCAGCAGCGAAAGCGGACAGGTGGCTTTGAACTATGGCTACACCTTC
TRBJ1-2 | once | TRBD1 | TRBV19 | CASSPTGGRYGYTF | TGTGCCAGTAGCCCGACAGGGGGCAGGTATGGCTACACCTTC
TRBJ1-1 | NA | TRBD1 | TRBV19 | CASRRTGGGTEAFF | TGTGCCAGTAGAAGGACAGGGGGCGGAACTGAAGCTTTCTTT
TRBJ1-2 | few | TRBD1 | TRBV9 | CASRDGQGGRYTF | TGTGCCAGCAGAGATGGACAGGGGGGTCGCTACACCTTC
TRBJ2-1 | NA | NA | TRBV5-1 | CASSLAQGTADEQFF | TGCGCCAGCAGCTTGGCACAGGGTACGGCCGATGAGCAGTTCTTC
TRBJ2-2 | NA | NA | TRBV5-1 | CASSTPFRGGEGELFF | TGCGCCAGCAGCACCCCCTTTAGGGGAGGAGAGGGGGAGCTGTTTTTT
TRBJ1-2 | NA | NA | TRBV21-1 | CASSSGTKNYGYTF | TGTGCCAGCAGCAGTGGGACAAAAAACTATGGCTACACCTTC
TRBJ2-7 | NA | TRBD1 | TRBV9 | CASSVGQGDYEQYF | TGTGCCAGCAGCGTAGGACAGGGAGACTACGAGCAGTACTTC
TRBJ1-1 | NA | NA | TRBV9 | CASSTRTEVNTEAFF | TGTGCCAGCAGCACTCGGACGGAGGTGAACACTGAAGCTTTCTTT
TRBJ2-7 | NA | TRBD2 | TRBV6-5 | CASSYGEAGSYEQYF | TGTGCCAGCAGTTACGGAGAAGCGGGGTCCTACGAGCAGTACTTC
TRBJ1-6 | NA | NA | TRBV19 | CASGGFGSPLHF | TGTGCCAGTGGCGGTTTCGGCTCACCCCTCCACTTT
TRBJ2-3 | NA | TRBD2 | TRBV6-6 | CASSLLAEIGTDTQYF | TGTGCCAGCAGCCTACTAGCGGAAATTGGCACAGATACGCAGTATTTT
TRBJ1-6 | NA | TRBD1 | TRBV6-5 | CASRSGQGTHSPLHF | TGTGCCAGCAGATCCGGACAGGGAACTCATTCACCCCTCCACTTT
TRBJ1-2 | NA | TRBD1 | TRBV25-1 | CASSDPTGASYGYTF | TGTGCCAGCAGTGACCCGACAGGGGCAAGCTATGGCTACACCTTC